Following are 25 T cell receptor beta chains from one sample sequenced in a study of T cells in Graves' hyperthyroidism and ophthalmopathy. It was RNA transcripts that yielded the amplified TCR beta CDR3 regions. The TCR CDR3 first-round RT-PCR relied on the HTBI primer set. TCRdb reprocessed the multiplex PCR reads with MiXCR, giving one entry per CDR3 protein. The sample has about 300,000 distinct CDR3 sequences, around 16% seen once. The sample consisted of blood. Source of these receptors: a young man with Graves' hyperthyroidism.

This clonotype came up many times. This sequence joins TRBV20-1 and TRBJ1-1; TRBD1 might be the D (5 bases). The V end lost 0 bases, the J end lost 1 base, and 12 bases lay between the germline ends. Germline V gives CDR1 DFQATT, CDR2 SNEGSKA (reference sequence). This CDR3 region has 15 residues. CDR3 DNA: TGCAGTGCTAGAGAGCGTACAGGAAGGAACACTGAAGCTTTCTTT. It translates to CSARERTGRNTEAFF.

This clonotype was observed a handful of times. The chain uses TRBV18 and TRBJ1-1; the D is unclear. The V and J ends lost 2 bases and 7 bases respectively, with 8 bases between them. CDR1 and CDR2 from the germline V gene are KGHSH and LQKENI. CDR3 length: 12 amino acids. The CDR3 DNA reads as TGTGCCAGCTCACCATTCGAAAATGAAGCTTTCTTT. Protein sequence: CASSPFENEAFF.

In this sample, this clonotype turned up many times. The CDR3 loop reads CSVVAGDSTDTQYF. CDR3 nucleotide sequence: TGCAGTGTTGTAGCGGGGGACAGCACAGATACGCAGTATTTT. The chain employs TRBV20-1 and TRBJ2-3; 9 nucleotides match TRBD2. CDR1 DFQATT and CDR2 SNEGSKA come from the germline V gene (reference sequence). The trim removed 7 bases at V and 0 bases at J, leaving 5 bases unmatched. This CDR3 comprises 14 residues.

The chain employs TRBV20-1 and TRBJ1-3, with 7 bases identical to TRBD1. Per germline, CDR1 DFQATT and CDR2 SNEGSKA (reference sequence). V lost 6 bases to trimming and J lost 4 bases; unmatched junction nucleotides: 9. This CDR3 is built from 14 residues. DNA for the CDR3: TGCAGTGCGGATTCGACAGGGCCAGGAAACACCATATATTTT. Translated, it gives CSADSTGPGNTIYF.

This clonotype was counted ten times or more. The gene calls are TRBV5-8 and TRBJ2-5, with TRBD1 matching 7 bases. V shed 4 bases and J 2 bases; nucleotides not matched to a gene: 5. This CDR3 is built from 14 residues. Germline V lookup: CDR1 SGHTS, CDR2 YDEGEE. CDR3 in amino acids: CASSRWDSQETQYF. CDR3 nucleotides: TGTGCCAGCAGCCGGTGGGACAGTCAAGAGACCCAGTACTTC.

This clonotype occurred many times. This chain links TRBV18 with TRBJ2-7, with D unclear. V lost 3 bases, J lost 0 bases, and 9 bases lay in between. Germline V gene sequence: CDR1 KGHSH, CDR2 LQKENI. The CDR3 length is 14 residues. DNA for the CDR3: TGTGCCAGCTCACCGGCTCAGAGCTCCTACGAGCAGTACTTC. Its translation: CASSPAQSSYEQYF.

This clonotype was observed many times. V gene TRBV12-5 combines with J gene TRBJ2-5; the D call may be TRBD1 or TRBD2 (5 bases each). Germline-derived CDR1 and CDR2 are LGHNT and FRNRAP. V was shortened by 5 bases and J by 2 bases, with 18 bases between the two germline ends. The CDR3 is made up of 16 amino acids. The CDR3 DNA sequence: TGTGCTAGTGGTCAACGGGGACCAAGACAACAAGAGACCCAGTACTTC. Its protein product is CASGQRGPRQQETQYF.

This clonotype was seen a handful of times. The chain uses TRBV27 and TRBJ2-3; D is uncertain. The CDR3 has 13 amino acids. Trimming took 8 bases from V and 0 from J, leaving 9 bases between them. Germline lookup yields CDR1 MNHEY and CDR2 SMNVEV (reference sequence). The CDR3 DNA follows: TGTGCCAGCGGGTCCTTTAGCACAGATACGCAGTATTTT. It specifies CASGSFSTDTQYF.

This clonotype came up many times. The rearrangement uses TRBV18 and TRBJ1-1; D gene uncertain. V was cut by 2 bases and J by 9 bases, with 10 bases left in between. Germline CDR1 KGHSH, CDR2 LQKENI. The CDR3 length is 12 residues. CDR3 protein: CASSPRSEQAFF. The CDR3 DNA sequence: TGTGCCAGCTCACCAAGGAGCGAGCAAGCTTTCTTT.

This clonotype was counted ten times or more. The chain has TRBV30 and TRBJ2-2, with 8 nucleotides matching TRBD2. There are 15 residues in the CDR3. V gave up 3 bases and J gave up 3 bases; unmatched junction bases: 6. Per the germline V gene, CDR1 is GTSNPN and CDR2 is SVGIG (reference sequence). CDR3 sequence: CAWSRTSRDTGELFF. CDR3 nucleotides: TGTGCCTGGAGCCGGACTAGCCGGGACACCGGGGAGCTGTTTTTT.

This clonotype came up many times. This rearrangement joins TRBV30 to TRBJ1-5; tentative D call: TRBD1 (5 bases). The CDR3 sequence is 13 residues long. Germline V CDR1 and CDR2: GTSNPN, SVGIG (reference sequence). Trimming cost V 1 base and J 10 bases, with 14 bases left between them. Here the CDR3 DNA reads TGTGCCTGGAGTGCTGGTGGGGGGAGACCCCAGCATTTT. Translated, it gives CAWSAGGGRPQHF.

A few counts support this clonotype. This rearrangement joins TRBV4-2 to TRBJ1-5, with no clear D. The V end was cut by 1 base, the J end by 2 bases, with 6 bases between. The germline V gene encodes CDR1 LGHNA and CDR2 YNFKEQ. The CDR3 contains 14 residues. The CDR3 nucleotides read TGTGCCAGCAGCCAAGGTAATCGCAATCAGCCCCAGCATTTT. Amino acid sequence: CASSQGNRNQPQHF.

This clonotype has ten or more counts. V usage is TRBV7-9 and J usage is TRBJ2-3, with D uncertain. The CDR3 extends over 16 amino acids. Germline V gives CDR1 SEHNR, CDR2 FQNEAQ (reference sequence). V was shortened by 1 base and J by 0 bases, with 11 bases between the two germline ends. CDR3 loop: CASSLERGPSTDTQYF. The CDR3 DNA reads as TGTGCCAGCAGCTTAGAACGCGGTCCTAGCACAGATACGCAGTATTTT.

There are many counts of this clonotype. The CDR3 DNA is TGTGCCAGCAGACAAAACGCCGGGGAGCTGTTTTTT. It yields the protein CASRQNAGELFF. The rearrangement links TRBV6-1 to TRBJ2-2; D is ambiguous. Trimming left V 6 bases short and J 6 bases short, with 8 bases between. Germline V gene lookup returns CDR1 MNHNS and CDR2 SASEGT. The CDR3 length is 12 residues.

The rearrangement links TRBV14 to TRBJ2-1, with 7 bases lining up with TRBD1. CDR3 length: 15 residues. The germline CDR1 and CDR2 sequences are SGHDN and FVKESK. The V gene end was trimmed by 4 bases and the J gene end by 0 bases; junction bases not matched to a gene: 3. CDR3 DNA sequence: TGTGCCAGCAGCCTAGGGACAGACTCCTACAATGAGCAGTTCTTC. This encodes CASSLGTDSYNEQFF.

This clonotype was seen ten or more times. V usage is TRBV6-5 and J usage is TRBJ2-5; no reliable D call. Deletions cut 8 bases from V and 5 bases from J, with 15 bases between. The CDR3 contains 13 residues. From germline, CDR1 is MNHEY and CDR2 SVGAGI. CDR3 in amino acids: CASGPQDGETQYF. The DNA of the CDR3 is TGTGCCAGCGGACCCCAGGACGGGGAGACCCAGTACTTC.

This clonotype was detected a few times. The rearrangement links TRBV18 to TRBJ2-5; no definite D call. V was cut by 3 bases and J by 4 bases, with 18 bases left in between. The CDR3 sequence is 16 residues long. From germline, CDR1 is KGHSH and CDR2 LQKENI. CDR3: CASSPPRTRAVETQYF. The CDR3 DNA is TGTGCCAGCTCACCCCCGAGAACCCGGGCCGTAGAGACCCAGTACTTC.

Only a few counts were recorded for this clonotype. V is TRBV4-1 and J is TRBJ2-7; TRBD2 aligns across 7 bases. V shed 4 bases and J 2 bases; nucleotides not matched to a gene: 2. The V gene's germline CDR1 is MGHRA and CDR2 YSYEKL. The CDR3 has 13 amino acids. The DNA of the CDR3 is TGCGCCAGCAGCCGCGGGACTACCTACGAGCAGTACTTC. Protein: CASSRGTTYEQYF.

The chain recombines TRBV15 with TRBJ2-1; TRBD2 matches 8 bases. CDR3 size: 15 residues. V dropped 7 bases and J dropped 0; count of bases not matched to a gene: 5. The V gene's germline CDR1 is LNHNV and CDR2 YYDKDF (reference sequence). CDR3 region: CATKTSGSSYNEQFF. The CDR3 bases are TGTGCCACCAAAACTAGCGGCAGCTCCTACAATGAGCAGTTCTTC. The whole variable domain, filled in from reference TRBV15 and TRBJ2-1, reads DAMVIQNPRYQVTQFGKPVTLSCSQTLNHNVMYWYQQKSSQAPKLLFHYYDKDFNNEADTPDNFQSRRPNTSFCFLDIRSPGLGDTAMYLCATKTSGSSYNEQFFGPGTRLTVL.

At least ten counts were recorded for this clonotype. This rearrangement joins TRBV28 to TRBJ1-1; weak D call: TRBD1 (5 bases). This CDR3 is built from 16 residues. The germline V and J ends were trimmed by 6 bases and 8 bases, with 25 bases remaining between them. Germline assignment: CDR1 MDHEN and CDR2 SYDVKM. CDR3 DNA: TGTGCCAGCAGCAGCCCCGCGGGGACGGGGTTTATGGAAGCTTTCTTT. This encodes CASSSPAGTGFMEAFF.

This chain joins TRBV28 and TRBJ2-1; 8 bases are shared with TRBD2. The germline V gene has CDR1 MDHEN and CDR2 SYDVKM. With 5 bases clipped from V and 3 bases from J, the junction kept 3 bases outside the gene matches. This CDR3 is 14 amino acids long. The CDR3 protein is CASSNSGVYNEQFF. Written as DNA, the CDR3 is TGTGCCAGCAGTAATAGCGGGGTCTACAATGAGCAGTTCTTC.

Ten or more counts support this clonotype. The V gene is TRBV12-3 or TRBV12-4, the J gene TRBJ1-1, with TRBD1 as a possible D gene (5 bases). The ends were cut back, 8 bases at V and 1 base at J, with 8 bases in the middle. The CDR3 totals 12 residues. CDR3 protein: CASRGSNTEAFF. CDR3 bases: TGTGCCAGCCGGGGCTCGAACACTGAAGCTTTCTTT.

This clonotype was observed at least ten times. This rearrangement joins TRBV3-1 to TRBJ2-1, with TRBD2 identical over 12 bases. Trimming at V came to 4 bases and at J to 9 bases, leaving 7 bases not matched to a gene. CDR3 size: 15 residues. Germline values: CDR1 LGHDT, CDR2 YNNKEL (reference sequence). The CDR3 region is CASSPGLAGRREQFF. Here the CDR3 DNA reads TGTGCCAGCAGCCCCGGACTAGCGGGACGGCGTGAGCAGTTCTTC.

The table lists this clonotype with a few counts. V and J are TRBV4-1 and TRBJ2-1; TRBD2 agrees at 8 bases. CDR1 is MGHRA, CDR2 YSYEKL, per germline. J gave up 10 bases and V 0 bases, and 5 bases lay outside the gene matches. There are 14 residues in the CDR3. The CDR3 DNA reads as TGCGCCAGCAGCCAAGACACCACTAGCGGAGAGCAGTTCTTC. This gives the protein CASSQDTTSGEQFF.

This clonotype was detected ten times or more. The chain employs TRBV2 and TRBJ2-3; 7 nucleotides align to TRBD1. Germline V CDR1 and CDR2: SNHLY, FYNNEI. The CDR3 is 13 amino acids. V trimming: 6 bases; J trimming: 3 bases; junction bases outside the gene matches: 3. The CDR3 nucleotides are TGTGCCAGCAGAGAGACAGGGACAGATACGCAGTATTTT. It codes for CASRETGTDTQYF.